This T cell receptor beta chain comes out of a study of cytomegalovirus exposure and HLA in healthy donors. Repertoires were generated with immunoSEQ multiplex PCR, while TCRdb's copy carries only in-frame clones and drops some. The data contain over 120,000 clones, 85% to 90% of them singletons. V was cut by 5 bases and J by 6 bases, with 13 bases left in between. Germline-derived CDR1 and CDR2 are SGHNT and YENEEA. The CDR3 is made up of 14 amino acids. While the first cohort had 600 to 800 subjects, the donors belonged to the separate validation cohort of roughly 120 subjects. This TCR came from a woman aged 25 to 39 in good health and CMV-seropositive. The chain couples TRBV11-3 to TRBJ2-2, with D possibly matching TRBD2 (5 bases). Specimen: PBMCs. As DNA, the CDR3 is TGTGCCAGCAGCCCGGGGTACGGGTCCGGGGAGCTGTTTTTT. This gives the protein CASSPGYGSGELFF.